The rows below give T cell receptor beta chains drawn from one sample of a study of T-cell reconstitution after alpha-beta-depleted transplantation in children. TCRdb redid the calling of the PCR reads with MiXCR, one entry per CDR3 protein. Here the sample spans under 750,000 distinct CDR3 sequences, approximately 22% being singletons. The sample was PBMCs, mostly from graft donor cells, taken 360 days after TCRalphabeta/CD19-depleted stem cell transplant. The receptors were sampled from a boy in the first two years of life who had a stem cell transplant for acute myeloid leukemia, so the T cells may come from the graft donor. CDR3s include the opening cysteine and the closing phenylalanine or tryptophan. A D gene is named only where the DNA matches it firmly. Rows may omit the clone size; those that give it use once, few, many or a size class.

abundance,v_gene,j_gene,d_gene,CDR3aa,CDR3nt
.,TRBV3-1,TRBJ1-2,.,CASSQDRRLTNYGYTF,TGTGCCAGCAGCCAAGATAGGAGGCTAACTAACTATGGCTACACCTTC
many,TRBV5-1,TRBJ2-1,TRBD2,CASSLTSGGPSSYNEQFF,TGCGCCAGCAGTCTGACTAGCGGGGGGCCCAGCTCCTACAATGAGCAGTTCTTC
.,TRBV6-5,TRBJ2-5,TRBD1,CASSYSTGGKTQYF,TGTGCCAGCAGTTACTCGACAGGGGGCAAGACCCAGTACTTC
.,TRBV4-3,TRBJ2-7,.,CASSQDTGTDPYEQYF,TGCGCCAGCAGCCAAGATACGGGGACCGACCCCTACGAGCAGTACTTC
.,TRBV6-5,TRBJ1-2,.,CASSYGKNYGYTF,TGTGCCAGCAGTTACGGCAAAAACTATGGCTACACCTTC
few,TRBV27,TRBJ2-1,.,CASSAGPHNEQFF,TGTGCCAGCTCCGCGGGGCCGCACAATGAGCAGTTCTTC
many,TRBV29-1,TRBJ1-5,.,CNEPQRDQPQHF,TGCAATGAACCCCAGAGGGATCAGCCCCAGCATTTT
few,TRBV7-3,TRBJ2-1,TRBD2,CASSLRRGSGGEQFF,TGTGCCAGCAGCTTAAGAAGGGGTAGCGGGGGTGAGCAGTTCTTC
.,TRBV20-1,TRBJ1-1,.,CSARWERDTEAFF,TGCAGTGCTAGATGGGAGAGGGACACTGAAGCTTTCTTT
many,TRBV7-2,TRBJ2-5,TRBD1,CASSLWDRGEETQYF,TGTGCCAGCAGCCTATGGGACAGGGGAGAAGAGACCCAGTACTTC
many,TRBV20-1,TRBJ2-2,.,CSARLGNTGELFF,TGCAGTGCTAGACTCGGAAACACCGGGGAGCTGTTTTTT
.,TRBV7-9,TRBJ2-5,.,CASSTSGAGETQYF,TGTGCCAGCAGCACCTCAGGGGCAGGAGAGACCCAGTACTTC
.,TRBV20-1,TRBJ2-3,TRBD1,CSAPLEGANTQYF,TGCAGTGCTCCCTTAGAGGGGGCGAATACGCAGTATTTT
many,TRBV10-3,TRBJ2-1,TRBD2,CAIAASGASYNEQFF,TGTGCCATCGCGGCTAGCGGGGCTTCCTACAATGAGCAGTTCTTC
few,TRBV25-1,TRBJ2-3,.,CASSRSAWKAPQYF,TGTGCCAGCAGTCGGTCAGCGTGGAAGGCTCCGCAGTATTTT
.,TRBV12-3/TRBV12-4,TRBJ2-2,.,CASSFLGATGELFF,TGTGCCAGCAGCTTTTTAGGGGCGACCGGGGAGCTGTTTTTT
few,TRBV6-2/TRBV6-3,TRBJ1-5,.,CASSYPYEGVRVGGNQPQHF,TGTGCCAGCAGTTACCCTTATGAGGGGGTTCGGGTCGGGGGCAATCAGCCCCAGCATTTT
few,TRBV7-2,TRBJ2-7,.,CASSLVLLGRHDEQYF,TGTGCCAGCAGCTTAGTCTTGCTAGGGCGCCACGACGAGCAGTACTTC
many,TRBV6-5,TRBJ2-2,.,CASSYSKSTGELFF,TGTGCCAGCAGTTACTCGAAGAGCACCGGGGAGCTGTTTTTT
.,TRBV5-4,TRBJ2-7,TRBD2,CASSSNPDGLAGGLYEQYF,TGTGCCAGCAGCTCCAACCCGGACGGGCTAGCGGGGGGGCTCTACGAGCAGTACTTC
many,TRBV29-1,TRBJ2-1,.,CSAGLGGSYNEQFF,TGCAGCGCGGGACTTGGCGGCTCCTACAATGAGCAGTTCTTC
.,TRBV24-1,TRBJ2-1,.,CATSGAFESYNEQFF,TGTGCCACCAGTGGGGCGTTCGAATCCTACAATGAGCAGTTCTTC
.,TRBV20-1,TRBJ2-4,TRBD2,CSANGAGGPKNIQYF,TGCAGTGCCAATGGGGCGGGGGGGCCCAAAAACATTCAGTACTTC
many,TRBV20-1,TRBJ1-6,.,CSAPDGQRLGSPLHF,TGCAGTGCGCCGGACGGACAGAGGTTGGGTTCACCCCTCCACTTT
.,TRBV20-1,TRBJ2-7,TRBD1,CSARDFSVAGTAYEQYF,TGCAGTGCTAGAGATTTTAGTGTCGCCGGGACAGCCTACGAGCAGTACTTC
.,TRBV20-1,TRBJ2-5,.,CSARDQAFLQETQYF,TGCAGTGCTAGAGATCAGGCCTTCCTACAAGAGACCCAGTACTTC
many,TRBV20-1,TRBJ2-3,.,CSAPGFTDTQYF,TGCAGTGCTCCGGGCTTCACAGATACGCAGTATTTT
.,TRBV12-3/TRBV12-4,TRBJ2-1,TRBD2,CASSFTGGAYNEQFF,TGTGCCAGCAGTTTTACCGGGGGGGCCTACAATGAGCAGTTCTTC
.,TRBV5-1,TRBJ2-5,.,CASSLEPGGWETQYF,TGCGCCAGCAGCTTGGAGCCAGGCGGCTGGGAGACCCAGTACTTC
.,TRBV7-2,TRBJ2-7,.,CASSPDGPYEQYF,TGTGCCAGCAGCCCAGACGGGCCCTACGAGCAGTACTTC
few,TRBV12-3/TRBV12-4,TRBJ2-5,TRBD1,CASTSFGTGEETQYF,TGTGCCAGCACATCATTTGGGACAGGGGAAGAGACCCAGTACTTC
many,TRBV20-1,TRBJ2-1,.,CSARDLESSSNEQFF,TGCAGTGCTAGAGATCTAGAGTCGAGTTCAAATGAGCAGTTCTTC
many,TRBV20-1,TRBJ2-2,.,CSARETGELFF,TGCAGTGCTAGGGAGACCGGGGAGCTGTTTTTT
.,TRBV25-1,TRBJ2-1,TRBD2,CASSDQTKGLHYNEQFF,TGTGCCAGCAGTGATCAGACAAAGGGACTACACTACAATGAGCAGTTCTTC
many,TRBV5-1,TRBJ2-7,TRBD1,CASSLQGGEYEQYF,TGCGCCAGCAGCTTACAGGGGGGAGAGTACGAGCAGTACTTC
many,TRBV12-3/TRBV12-4,TRBJ2-1,.,CASSIGLSNEQFF,TGTGCCAGCAGTATCGGACTCTCCAATGAGCAGTTCTTC
.,TRBV2,TRBJ1-4,.,CASSRRRGAETTNEKLFF,TGTGCCAGCAGCCGAAGGCGCGGCGCCGAGACGACTAATGAAAAACTGTTTTTT
.,TRBV20-1,TRBJ2-1,.,CSARTVLYNEQFF,TGCAGTGCACGGACAGTCCTCTACAATGAGCAGTTCTTC
few,TRBV5-1,TRBJ2-1,TRBD1,CASSWEGTGKAEQFF,TGCGCCAGCAGCTGGGAGGGGACAGGGAAGGCTGAGCAGTTCTTC
many,TRBV29-1,TRBJ2-5,.,CSVLRGEETQYF,TGCAGCGTCCTCCGAGGGGAAGAGACCCAGTACTTC
many,TRBV20-1,TRBJ2-2,.,CSAPVLGERELFF,TGCAGTGCCCCGGTCCTTGGGGAGCGGGAGCTGTTTTTT
many,TRBV7-8,TRBJ2-7,TRBD2,CASSLTSGSYEQYF,TGTGCCAGCAGCCTAACTAGCGGCTCCTACGAGCAGTACTTC
.,TRBV18,TRBJ2-3,.,CASSPTSSRTDTQYF,TGTGCCAGCTCACCTACTAGCTCCAGGACAGATACGCAGTATTTT
.,TRBV6-1,TRBJ2-3,.,CANTHAWGTDTQYF,TGTGCCAACACCCATGCCTGGGGGACAGATACGCAGTATTTT
.,TRBV18,TRBJ2-2,.,CASSSTGGGELFF,TGTGCCAGCTCATCGACAGGAGGTGGGGAGCTGTTTTTT
many,TRBV25-1,TRBJ1-2,.,CASNTAGSYGYTF,TGTGCCAGCAACACTGCAGGTTCCTATGGCTACACCTTC
.,TRBV5-1,TRBJ2-1,.,CASTPGGESYNEQFF,TGCGCCAGCACTCCCGGGGGCGAGTCCTACAATGAGCAGTTCTTC
.,TRBV9,TRBJ2-5,.,CASSVEGWGWTQYF,TGTGCCAGCAGCGTAGAGGGGTGGGGTTGGACCCAGTACTTC
many,TRBV29-1,TRBJ2-1,.,CSVGGQHGDEQFF,TGCAGCGTCGGAGGTCAACATGGGGATGAGCAGTTCTTC
many,TRBV7-2,TRBJ2-5,.,CASSLVAGAQETQYF,TGTGCCAGCAGCTTAGTTGCGGGGGCCCAAGAGACCCAGTACTTC
few,TRBV19,TRBJ1-2,TRBD1,CASSRMWTGSDYGYTF,TGTGCCAGTAGTCGGATGTGGACAGGGTCTGACTATGGCTACACCTTC
many,TRBV29-1,TRBJ1-1,.,CSVRIHTEAFF,TGCAGCGTTCGAATACACACTGAAGCTTTCTTT